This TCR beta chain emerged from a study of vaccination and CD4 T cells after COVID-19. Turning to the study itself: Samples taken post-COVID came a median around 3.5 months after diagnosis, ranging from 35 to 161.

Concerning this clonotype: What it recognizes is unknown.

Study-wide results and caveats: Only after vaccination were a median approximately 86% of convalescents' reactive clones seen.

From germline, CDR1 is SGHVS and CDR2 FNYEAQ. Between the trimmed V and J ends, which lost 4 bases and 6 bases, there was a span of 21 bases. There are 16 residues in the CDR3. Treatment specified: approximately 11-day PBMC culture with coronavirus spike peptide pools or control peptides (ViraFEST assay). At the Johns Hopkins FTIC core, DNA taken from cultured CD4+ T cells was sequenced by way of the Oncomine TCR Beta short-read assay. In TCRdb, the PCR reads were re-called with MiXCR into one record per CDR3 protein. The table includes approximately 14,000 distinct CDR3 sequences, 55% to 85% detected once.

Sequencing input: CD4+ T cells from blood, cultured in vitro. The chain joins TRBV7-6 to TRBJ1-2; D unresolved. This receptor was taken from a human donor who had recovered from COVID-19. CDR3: CASSSPGTDRRNGYTF. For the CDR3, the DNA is TGTGCCAGCAGCTCCCCGGGCACCGATAGAAGAAATGGCTACACCTTC.